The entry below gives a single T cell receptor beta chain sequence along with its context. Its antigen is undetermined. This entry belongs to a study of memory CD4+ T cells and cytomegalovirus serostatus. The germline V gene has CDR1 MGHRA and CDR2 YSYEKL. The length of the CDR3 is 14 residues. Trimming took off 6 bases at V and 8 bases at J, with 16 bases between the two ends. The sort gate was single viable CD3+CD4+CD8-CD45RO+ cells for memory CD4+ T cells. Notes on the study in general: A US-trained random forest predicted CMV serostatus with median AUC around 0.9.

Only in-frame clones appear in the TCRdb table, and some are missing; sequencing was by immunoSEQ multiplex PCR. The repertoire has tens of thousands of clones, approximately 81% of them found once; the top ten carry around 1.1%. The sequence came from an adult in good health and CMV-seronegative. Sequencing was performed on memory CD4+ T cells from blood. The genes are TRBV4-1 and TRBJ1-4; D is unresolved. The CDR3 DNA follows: TGCGCCAGCAGTCGTCTAGTCCTTCGGGAAAAACTGTTTTTT. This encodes CASSRLVLREKLFF.